This TCR beta chain is from a study of blood T cell repertoires in COVID-19. Enrolment of Seattle patients took place during active infection, and they were followed longitudinally. Using immunoSEQ multiplex PCR, the repertoire was profiled, and TCRdb retains in-frame clones only, with some absent. Of 120,000 to 150,000 clones in the sample, approximately 83% were seen once. The sample taken for sequencing was peripheral blood. The receptor's source is a woman aged 60 to 75 with COVID-19, enrolled during active disease.

CDR3 sequence reads: CASSQMDRGYNQPQHF. For the CDR3, the DNA is TGCGCCAGCAGCCAAATGGACAGGGGGTATAATCAGCCCCAGCATTTT. The V call is TRBV4-1, the J call TRBJ1-5; 10 bases align to TRBD1. Germline lookup yields CDR1 MGHRA and CDR2 YSYEKL. The ends lost 2 bases at V and 4 bases at J; junction bases unmatched: 5. CDR3 size: 16 residues.